This T cell receptor (beta chain) was captured by sequencing in a study of siplizumab effects on memory and regulatory T cells. Overall study findings and caveats: On average, roughly 70% of mappable alloreactive CD4+ clones were Treg-derived under siplizumab, against about 25% in controls. Suppression by proliferating Tregs derived from siplizumab cultures was not verified. A small minority of alloreactive clones were mapped to unstimulated subsets.

Regarding this clone: The antigen is undetermined.

Clones were read by immunoSEQ multiplex PCR, and TCRdb kept only the in-frame ones, dropping some. The data show about 120,000 clones, just under 95% seen once. The CDR3 is 12 amino acids. CDR1 and CDR2 from the germline V gene are SGHNT and YYREEE (reference sequence). V was trimmed by 1 base and J by 4 bases, leaving 5 bases between them. Sequences were obtained from CD4+ T cells sorted from blood. The sequence came from a human donor in good health. The rearrangement joins TRBV5-4 to TRBJ2-5; D is undetermined. In nucleotides, the CDR3 is TGTGCCAGCAGCTTGCAAGGAGAGACCCAGTACTTC. Protein sequence: CASSLQGETQYF. The full variable domain, its missing parts supplied by reference TRBV5-4 and TRBJ2-5, is ETGVTQSPTHLIKTRGQQVTLRCSSQSGHNTVSWYQQALGQGPQFIFQYYREEENGRGNFPPRFSGLQFPNYSSELNVNALELDDSALYLCASSLQGETQYFGPGTRLLVL.